Presented here are 5 T cell receptor beta chains from one specimen sequenced in a study of T cell responses to AZD1222 COVID-19 vaccine. Assay used: immunoSEQ multiplex PCR; TCRdb lists only in-frame clones, some missing. This table has under 200,000 clones, more than 75% appearing once. Here the sequenced sample was peripheral blood, taken on day 0 of MenACWY control vaccination. The source is an adult in good health.

The rearrangement joins TRBV28 to TRBJ1-2; unclear D gene. In germline, CDR1 is MDHEN, CDR2 SYDVKM. Trimming removed 4 bases from V and 8 bases from J, with 8 bases in between. The CDR3 spans 11 residues. CDR3 bases: TGTGCCAGCAGTTCAGTGGAAGGCTACACCTTC. The encoded protein is CASSSVEGYTF.

The V call is TRBV30, the J call TRBJ2-2, with D tentatively TRBD2 (7 bases). Germline CDR1 reads GTSNPN; CDR2 reads SVGIG (reference sequence). Trimming took off 4 bases at V and 2 bases at J, with 14 bases between the two ends. This CDR3 region has 15 residues. The CDR3 nucleotides read TGTGCCTGGAAGGGGGGGGAGGCCAACACCGGGGAGCTGTTTTTT. Protein sequence: CAWKGGEANTGELFF.

V and J are TRBV4-1 and TRBJ1-2; 8 bases map to TRBD1. Germline lookup yields CDR1 MGHRA and CDR2 YSYEKL. The CDR3 is made up of 16 amino acids. V trimming: 2 bases; J trimming: 4 bases; junction bases outside the gene matches: 9. The CDR3 DNA reads as TGCGCCAGCAGCCAAAATTTACGGACAGGGAGCTATGGCTACACCTTC. It specifies CASSQNLRTGSYGYTF.

This chain uses TRBV2 with TRBJ2-3, with a possible D match to TRBD2 (5 bases). This CDR3 comprises 15 residues. Germline assignment: CDR1 SNHLY and CDR2 FYNNEI. V lost 6 bases, J lost 0 bases, and 13 bases lay in between. DNA of the CDR3: TGTGCCAGCAGCGCCGGGATGTCTAGCACAGATACGCAGTATTTT. Residues: CASSAGMSSTDTQYF. Based on the CDR3 plus reference TRBV2 and TRBJ2-3, the full variable domain is EPEVTQTPSHQVTQMGQEVILRCVPISNHLYFYWYRQILGQKVEFLVSFYNNEISEKSEIFDDQFSVERPDGSNFTLKIRSTKLEDSAMYFCASSAGMSSTDTQYFGPGTRLTVL.

The chain has TRBV6-1 and TRBJ2-7, with 10 bases matching TRBD1. The CDR3 covers 17 residues. Germline V gene sequence: CDR1 MNHNS, CDR2 SASEGT. V gave up 4 bases and J gave up 4 bases; unmatched junction bases: 13. For the CDR3, the DNA is TGTGCCAGCAGTGGTCCTCGGCGGGACAGGGGACCGTACGAGCAGTACTTC. This codes for CASSGPRRDRGPYEQYF.